This passage covers 25 T cell receptor beta chains from one sample sequenced in a study of identical twins. TCRdb reprocessed the 5' RACE reads with MiXCR, giving one entry per CDR3 protein. The sample has about 340,000 distinct CDR3 sequences, approximately 13% seen once. This sample was shared with a second study, whose subject was yellow fever vaccine responses in identical twins.

The sequencing sample was made of CD8+ T cells sorted from blood. Receptor source: a woman younger than 35 in good health.

This rearrangement joins TRBV27 to TRBJ1-4; the match to TRBD1 covers 8 bases. Trimming at V came to 4 bases and at J to 7 bases, leaving 8 bases not matched to a gene. The germline V gene encodes CDR1 MNHEY and CDR2 SMNVEV (reference sequence). CDR3 size: 15 residues. The CDR3 here is CASSSLDRESEKLFF. Here the CDR3 DNA reads TGTGCCAGCAGTTCCCTGGACAGGGAAAGTGAAAAACTGTTTTTT.

Only a few counts were recorded for this clonotype. This rearrangement joins TRBV3-1 to TRBJ1-5; no definite D call. This CDR3 spans 13 amino acids. V was shortened by 0 bases and J by 9 bases, with 9 bases between the two germline ends. Germline values: CDR1 LGHDT, CDR2 YNNKEL (reference sequence). Here the CDR3 reads CASSQELNWPQHF. DNA of the CDR3: TGTGCCAGCAGCCAAGAGTTAAATTGGCCCCAGCATTTT.

This clonotype was observed a handful of times. The V call is TRBV7-8, the J call TRBJ2-5; D remains ambiguous. CDR1 is SGHVS, CDR2 FQNEAQ, per germline. Trimming cost V 5 bases and J 4 bases, with 14 bases left between them. The CDR3 runs 14 residues. CDR3 DNA sequence: TGTGCCAGCAGCCTCCGTTTGACTCGAGAGACCCAGTACTTC. Translating it yields CASSLRLTRETQYF.

The rearrangement joins TRBV6-5 to TRBJ2-5, with D possibly matching TRBD2 (5 bases). V was cut by 0 bases and J by 2 bases, with 13 bases left in between. CDR3 length: 16 residues. Germline V gene sequence: CDR1 MNHEY, CDR2 SVGAGI. Here the CDR3 reads CASSYSRPGKQETQYF. The CDR3 region has the DNA TGTGCCAGCAGTTACTCGAGGCCGGGAAAACAAGAGACCCAGTACTTC.

This clonotype occurred a few times. This chain uses TRBV6-2 or TRBV6-3 with TRBJ2-1; no clear D. V was clipped by 2 bases and J by 9 bases, with 11 bases between them. Germline V gene lookup returns CDR1 MNHEY and CDR2 SVGEGT. The CDR3 length is 13 residues. The CDR3 region is CASSYGWLGEQFF. The CDR3 nucleotides are TGTGCCAGCAGTTACGGATGGTTGGGTGAGCAGTTCTTC.

The J gene is TRBJ1-2, the V gene TRBV3-1; TRBD1 is a possible D gene (6 bases). Per the germline V gene, CDR1 is LGHDT and CDR2 is YNNKEL (reference sequence). This CDR3 region has 15 residues. The ends were cut back, 3 bases at V and 4 bases at J, with 15 bases in the middle. Here the CDR3 DNA reads TGTGCCAGCAGCCAGTCCCGGACAGCTATCTATGGCTACACCTTC. It codes for CASSQSRTAIYGYTF.

This clonotype was counted a few times. This chain joins TRBV12-3 or TRBV12-4 and TRBJ2-3; 8 bases are shared with TRBD2. The CDR3 is made up of 17 amino acids. Trimming cost V 7 bases and J 1 base; bases outside gene matches: 13. In DNA form, the CDR3 reads TGTGCCAGCAACCGCCCCTATCTGACTAGCGGCACAGATACGCAGTATTTT. It specifies CASNRPYLTSGTDTQYF.

This chain joins TRBV10-1 and TRBJ2-4; the match to TRBD2 covers 7 bases. Germline V CDR1 and CDR2: WNHNN, SYGVQD (reference sequence). The CDR3 contains 17 residues. J lost 2 bases, V lost 1 base, and 8 bases had no gene match. CDR3 in amino acids: CASSEFQGGKSKNIQYF. Here the CDR3 DNA reads TGCGCCAGCAGTGAGTTTCAGGGAGGGAAGTCCAAAAACATTCAGTACTTC.

A few counts support this clonotype. V is TRBV7-9 and J is TRBJ1-2, with unresolved D. V gave up 5 bases and J gave up 4 bases, with 17 bases separating them. The germline gives CDR1 SEHNR, CDR2 FQNEAQ (reference sequence). CDR3 length: 15 amino acids. This CDR3 reads CASSRPTAMVYGYTF. The CDR3 DNA reads as TGTGCCAGCAGCCGACCCACAGCTATGGTCTATGGCTACACCTTC.

In its sample, this clonotype was seen a few times. This rearrangement joins TRBV24-1 to TRBJ2-6; D is unclear. This CDR3 comprises 15 residues. V lost 3 bases and J lost 4, with 9 bases in between. Per germline, CDR1 KGHDR and CDR2 SFDVKD. This chain's CDR3 is CATSDPSFGANVLTF. The CDR3 DNA follows: TGTGCCACCAGTGATCCCTCGTTCGGGGCCAACGTCCTGACTTTC.

This clonotype was seen a handful of times. The CDR3 is CASATRGEREGLSRSETQYF. The CDR3 DNA reads as TGTGCCAGCGCCACTCGGGGGGAGCGGGAGGGCCTGAGTCGATCGGAGACCCAGTACTTC. This rearrangement joins TRBV28 to TRBJ2-5; 10 bases fit TRBD2. Per germline, CDR1 MDHEN and CDR2 SYDVKM. The V and J ends lost 8 bases and 5 bases, in that order; junction bases with no gene match: 26. The CDR3 contains 20 residues. The full variable domain, with the rest looked up from reference TRBV28 and TRBJ2-5, is DVKVTQSSRYLVKRTGEKVFLECVQDMDHENMFWYRQDPGLGLRLIYFSYDVKMKEKGDIPEGYSVSREKKERFSLILESASTNQTSMYLCASATRGEREGLSRSETQYFGPGTRLLVL.

The chain is built from TRBV20-1 and TRBJ1-1; D unresolved. V gave up 5 bases and J gave up 5 bases, with 9 bases separating them. The CDR3 sequence is 11 residues long. Germline loops: CDR1 DFQATT, CDR2 SNEGSKA (reference sequence). The CDR3 DNA is TGCAGTGCTCCGAAGGTGACTGAAGCTTTCTTT. Its protein product is CSAPKVTEAFF.

The chain uses TRBV27 and TRBJ2-3, with D perhaps matching TRBD1 (5 bases). Per the germline V gene, CDR1 is MNHEY and CDR2 is SMNVEV (reference sequence). V was shortened by 2 bases and J by 3 bases, with 12 bases between the two germline ends. The CDR3 is 15 amino acids. Written as DNA, the CDR3 is TGTGCCAGCAGTTTACACTCGAAGGGGACAGATACGCAGTATTTT. It codes for CASSLHSKGTDTQYF.

The rearrangement links TRBV20-1 to TRBJ1-5; D not certain. V was clipped by 6 bases and J by 7 bases, with 16 bases between them. Germline-derived CDR1 and CDR2 are DFQATT and SNEGSKA (reference sequence). CDR3 length: 13 amino acids. The CDR3 sequence is CSAPSPGGQPQHF. CDR3 coding DNA: TGCAGTGCCCCGAGCCCAGGAGGCCAGCCCCAGCATTTT.

The table lists this clonotype with a few counts. The chain links TRBV18 to TRBJ2-4; D is uncertain. The CDR3 extends over 16 amino acids. Germline CDR1 is KGHSH and CDR2 is LQKENI. Trimming pared 2 bases from V and 8 bases from J, leaving 19 bases between. CDR3 sequence (DNA): TGTGCCAGCTCACCAGACGACACTCGATTAGTGGACATTCAGTACTTC. Translating gives CASSPDDTRLVDIQYF. The full variable domain, completed using reference TRBV18 and TRBJ2-4, is NAGVMQNPRHLVRRRGQEARLRCSPMKGHSHVYWYRQLPEEGLKFMVYLQKENIIDESGMPKERFSAEFPKEGPSILRIQQVVRGDSAAYFCASSPDDTRLVDIQYFGAGTRLSVL.

In its sample, this clonotype was seen many times. The chain recombines TRBV4-2 with TRBJ2-3, with TRBD2 identical over 12 bases. The germline gives CDR1 LGHNA, CDR2 YNFKEQ. V shed 0 bases, J shed 4 bases, and the junction held 2 bases outside the gene matches. This CDR3 region has 16 residues. CDR3 nucleotides: TGTGCCAGCAGCCAAGATCTAGCGGGAGGGCCAGATACGCAGTATTTT. Translating gives CASSQDLAGGPDTQYF.

V is TRBV3-1 and J is TRBJ2-7; 12 bases are a match to TRBD2. The CDR3 extends over 16 amino acids. The V segment lost 1 base and the J segment 4 bases; nucleotides outside the gene matches: 5. CDR1 is LGHDT, CDR2 YNNKEL, per germline (reference sequence). As DNA, the CDR3 is TGTGCCAGCAGCCAAGGACTAGCGGGAGTGTCGTACGAGCAGTACTTC. Encoded protein: CASSQGLAGVSYEQYF.

This clonotype was detected a few times. This rearrangement joins TRBV4-1 to TRBJ2-7, with 10 bases that match TRBD2. This CDR3 is 16 amino acids long. Germline V lookup: CDR1 MGHRA, CDR2 YSYEKL. Losses at the gene ends were 1 base for V and 7 bases for J; bases not matched to a gene: 10. Here the CDR3 DNA reads TGCGCCAGCAGCCAAGTCCCCCGGCTAGCGGGAGAAGAGCAGTACTTC. It specifies CASSQVPRLAGEEQYF.

This clonotype was observed a few times. The chain combines TRBV7-9 with TRBJ1-4; D is undetermined. CDR3 length equals 15 residues. V lost 5 bases and J lost 8, with 18 bases in between. Germline V CDR1 and CDR2: SEHNR, FQNEAQ (reference sequence). The CDR3 is CASSILRSESEKLFF. CDR3 coding DNA: TGTGCCAGCAGCATCTTACGGTCGGAGAGCGAAAAACTGTTTTTT.

This clonotype showed up just a few times. The chain is built from TRBV7-9 and TRBJ1-1; TRBD1 matches 9 bases. Per germline, CDR1 SEHNR and CDR2 FQNEAQ (reference sequence). The CDR3 length is 15 residues. V lost 5 bases, J lost 4 bases, and 8 bases stayed unmatched. The CDR3 DNA reads TGTGCCAGCAGCCCACAGGGGGCGGGAAGCACTGAAGCTTTCTTT. Amino acid sequence: CASSPQGAGSTEAFF.

This clonotype turned up a few times. The chain uses TRBV11-1 and TRBJ2-1; D not certain. The CDR3 runs to 13 residues. Germline CDR1 is SGHAT and CDR2 is FQDESV (reference sequence). V dropped 1 base and J dropped 8 bases, with 9 bases sitting between them. CDR3 protein: CASSLEAPDEQFF. CDR3 nucleotide sequence: TGTGCCAGCAGCTTAGAGGCACCGGATGAGCAGTTCTTC.

This clonotype was seen ten or more times. The junction departs from germline at one end; a sequencing error may be responsible. The genes are TRBV28 and TRBJ2-3; 7 bases are shared with TRBD2. The CDR3 has 13 residues. Germline CDR1 MDHEN, CDR2 SYDVKM. The CDR3 sequence: CASSPALGGYAVF. The DNA for the CDR3 is TGTGCCAGCAGTCCCGCGCTGGGGGGGTACGCAGTATTT.

This chain joins TRBV12-5 and TRBJ2-2; D is uncertain. V was pared by 2 bases and J by 0 bases, with 10 bases between. Germline V gene sequence: CDR1 LGHNT, CDR2 FRNRAP. The CDR3 spans 16 residues. The CDR3: CASGLWAGPNTGELFF. The CDR3 DNA is TGTGCTAGTGGTTTGTGGGCAGGACCGAACACCGGGGAGCTGTTTTTT.

This clonotype was seen a few times. The V gene is TRBV3-1, the J gene TRBJ2-5; 9 nucleotides align to TRBD2. The V gene's germline CDR1 is LGHDT and CDR2 YNNKEL (reference sequence). This CDR3 region has 15 residues. V trimming: 4 bases; J trimming: 4 bases; junction bases outside the gene matches: 7. CDR3 DNA: TGTGCCAGCAGCCCGATAGCGGGAGTTGGAGAGACCCAGTACTTC. This codes for CASSPIAGVGETQYF.

The gene calls are TRBV15 and TRBJ2-3; TRBD2 matches at 8 bases. This CDR3 has 15 residues. The germline V gene has CDR1 LNHNV and CDR2 YYDKDF (reference sequence). V lost 10 bases, J lost 4 bases, and 13 bases stayed unmatched. The CDR3 sequence: CAISEGGRTADTQYF. The DNA of the CDR3 is TGTGCCATATCGGAGGGCGGGAGGACTGCAGATACGCAGTATTTT.